This TCR beta chain came from a study of T cells after posttransplantation cyclophosphamide. Regarding the study as a whole: Donor-recipient repertoire similarity was low at 1-2 months, rising over year one. After PTCy, TRB diversity resembled that of CNI/methotrexate controls.

TCRdb keeps only in-frame clones here, not all; method: immunoSEQ multiplex PCR. Sampling found over 30,000 clones, none seen once. This clone was detected ten times or more. The antigen remains undetermined. The junction differs from germline at one of its ends, possibly a read error. Germline loops: CDR1 SGHAT, CDR2 FQNNGV. The CDR3 totals 14 residues. The sequence derives from a woman between 50 and 59 years old in good health and a related stem cell transplant donor. J is TRBJ2-1 and V is TRBV11-2; D unclear. Input material: PBMCs. CDR3 loop: CASSANRMAGASVF. CDR3 sequence (DNA): TGTGCCAGCAGCGCCAATAGAATGGCAGGCGCCTCTGTCTTC.